This T cell receptor (beta chain) emerged from a study of blood T cell repertoires in COVID-19. Overall study: Specimens from acute and convalescent COVID-19 originated in the United States, Italy and Spain.

Germline loops: CDR1 KGHSH, CDR2 LQKENI. V lost 6 bases and J lost 2; bases outside the gene matches: 7. CDR3 length: 15 residues. Under the authors' procedure: Amplification with reference gene primers provided the estimates of nucleated cell counts. TCRdb keeps only in-frame clones here, not all; method: immunoSEQ multiplex PCR. The DNA was the basis for D and trimming; V, J and clone size are from that table. The table has approximately 50,000 clones, 80% to 90% seen once. Sequencing was performed on peripheral blood. The rearrangement uses TRBV18 and TRBJ1-3, with 7 bases identical to TRBD1. The sequence was obtained from a human donor in a cohort sampled during active COVID-19. CDR3: CASSELQGAGNTIYF. The CDR3 nucleotides are TGTGCCAGCTCTGAACTTCAGGGGGCTGGAAACACCATATATTTT.